The entry below describes one T cell receptor beta chain. This sample was included in a study of OX40 agonist ivuxolimab in advanced cancers. Study summary: Every 2 weeks, patients got intravenous ivuxolimab at one of six dose levels (0.01-10 mg/kg). Those enrolled were less than 85% male, with a mean age of approximately 60 years and ages from roughly 20 to 85.

CDR3 size: 11 residues. Looked up from germline, CDR1 is MNHEY and CDR2 is SVGAGI. Between the trimmed V and J ends, which lost 5 bases and 7 bases, there was a span of 8 bases. TCRdb's table, derived via immunoSEQ multiplex PCR, lists solely in-frame clones and lacks some. The table has roughly 46,000 clones, 87% seen once. The receptor's source is an adult with an advanced solid tumor such as melanoma, head and neck, liver or kidney cancer. The V and J genes are TRBV6-5 and TRBJ2-5; D is undetermined. The source material was CD4+ or CD8+ T cells sorted from blood, sampled in a trial of the OX40 agonist ivuxolimab. The CDR3 DNA reads TGTGCCAGCAGTACCCAGCGGACCCAGTACTTC. Amino acid sequence: CASSTQRTQYF.